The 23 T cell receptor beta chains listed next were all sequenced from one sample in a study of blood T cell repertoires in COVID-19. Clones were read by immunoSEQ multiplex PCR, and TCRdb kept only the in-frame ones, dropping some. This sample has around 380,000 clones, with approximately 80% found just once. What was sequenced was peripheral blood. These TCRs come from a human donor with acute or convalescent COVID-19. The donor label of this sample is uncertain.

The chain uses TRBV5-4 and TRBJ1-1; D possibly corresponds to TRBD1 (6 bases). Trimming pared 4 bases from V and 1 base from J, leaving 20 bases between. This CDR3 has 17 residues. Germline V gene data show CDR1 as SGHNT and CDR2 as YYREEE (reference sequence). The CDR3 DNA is TGTGCCAGCAGCCTGGATGCGGGGGGCACTAAGAACACTGAAGCTTTCTTT. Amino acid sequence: CASSLDAGGTKNTEAFF.

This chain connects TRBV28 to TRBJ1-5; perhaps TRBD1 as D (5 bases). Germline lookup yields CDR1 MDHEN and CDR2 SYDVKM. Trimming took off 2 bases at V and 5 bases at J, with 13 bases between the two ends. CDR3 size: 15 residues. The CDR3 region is CASSLQGRDDQPQHF. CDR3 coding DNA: TGTGCCAGCAGTTTACAGGGTCGCGATGATCAGCCCCAGCATTTT.

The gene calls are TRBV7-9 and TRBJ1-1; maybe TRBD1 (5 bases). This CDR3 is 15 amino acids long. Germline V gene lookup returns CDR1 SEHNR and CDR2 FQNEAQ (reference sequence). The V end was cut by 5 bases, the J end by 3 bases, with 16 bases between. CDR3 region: CASSPPIQGDTEAFF. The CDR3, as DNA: TGTGCCAGCAGCCCGCCAATCCAGGGCGACACTGAAGCTTTCTTT.

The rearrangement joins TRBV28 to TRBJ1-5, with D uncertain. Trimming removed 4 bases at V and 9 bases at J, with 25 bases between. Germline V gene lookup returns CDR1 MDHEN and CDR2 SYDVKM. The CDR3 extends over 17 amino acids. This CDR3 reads CASSSERRTTSTRPQHF. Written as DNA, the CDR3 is TGTGCCAGCAGTTCCGAGAGGAGAACAACTTCCACTCGGCCCCAGCATTTT.

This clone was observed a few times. CDR3 DNA sequence: TGTGCCAGCAGCTTCCCGACTGGTAACAATGAGCAGTTCTTC. Its protein product is CASSFPTGNNEQFF. The J gene is TRBJ2-1, the V gene TRBV7-9; D ambiguous. The CDR3 loop spans 14 amino acids. V lost 3 bases and J 5 bases, leaving 11 bases between the germline ends. Germline loops: CDR1 SEHNR, CDR2 FQNEAQ (reference sequence).

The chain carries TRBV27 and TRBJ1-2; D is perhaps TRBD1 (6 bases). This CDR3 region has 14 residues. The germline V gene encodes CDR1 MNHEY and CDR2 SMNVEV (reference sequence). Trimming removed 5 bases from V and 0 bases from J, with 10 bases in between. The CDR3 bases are TGTGCCAGCAGTCTCGGGACAACTAACTATGGCTACACCTTC. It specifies CASSLGTTNYGYTF.

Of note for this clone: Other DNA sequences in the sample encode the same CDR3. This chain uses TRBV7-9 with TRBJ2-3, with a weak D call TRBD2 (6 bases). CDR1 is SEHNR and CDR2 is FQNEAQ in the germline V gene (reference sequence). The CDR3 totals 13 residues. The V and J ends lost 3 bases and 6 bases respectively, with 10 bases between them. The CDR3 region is CASSLTGVDTQYF. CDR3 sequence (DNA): TGTGCCAGCAGCTTGACGGGAGTTGATACGCAGTATTTT.

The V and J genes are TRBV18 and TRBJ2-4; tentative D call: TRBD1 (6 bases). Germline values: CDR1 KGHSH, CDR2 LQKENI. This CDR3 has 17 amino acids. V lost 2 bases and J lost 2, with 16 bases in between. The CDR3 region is CASSPINPGDTKNIQYF. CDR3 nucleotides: TGTGCCAGCTCACCAATCAACCCAGGGGATACCAAAAACATTCAGTACTTC.

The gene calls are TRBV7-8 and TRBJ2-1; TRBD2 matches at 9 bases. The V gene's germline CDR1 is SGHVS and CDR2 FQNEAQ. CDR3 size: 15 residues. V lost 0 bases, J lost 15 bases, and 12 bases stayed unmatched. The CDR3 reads CASSLAGTSLSKAFF. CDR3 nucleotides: TGTGCCAGCAGCTTAGCGGGGACTAGCCTAAGCAAGGCGTTCTTC.

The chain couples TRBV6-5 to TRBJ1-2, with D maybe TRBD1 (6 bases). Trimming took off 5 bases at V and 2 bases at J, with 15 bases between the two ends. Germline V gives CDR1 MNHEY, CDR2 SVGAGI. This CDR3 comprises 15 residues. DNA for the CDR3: TGTGCCAGCAGTCCTCGAGACAGGCTCAACTATGGCTACACCTTC. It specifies CASSPRDRLNYGYTF.

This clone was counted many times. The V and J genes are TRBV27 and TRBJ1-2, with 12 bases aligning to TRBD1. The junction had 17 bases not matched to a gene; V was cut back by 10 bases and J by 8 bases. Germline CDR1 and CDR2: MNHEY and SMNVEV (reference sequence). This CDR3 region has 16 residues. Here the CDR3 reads CATRVFPGQGAGGYTF. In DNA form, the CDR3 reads TGTGCCACCCGAGTTTTTCCGGGACAGGGGGCAGGGGGCTACACCTTC.

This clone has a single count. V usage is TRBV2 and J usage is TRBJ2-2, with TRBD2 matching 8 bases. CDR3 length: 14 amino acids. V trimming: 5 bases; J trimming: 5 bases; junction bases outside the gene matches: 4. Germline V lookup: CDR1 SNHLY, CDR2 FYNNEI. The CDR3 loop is CASSSGRLTGELFF. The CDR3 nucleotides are TGTGCCAGCAGTAGCGGGAGATTAACCGGGGAGCTGTTTTTT.

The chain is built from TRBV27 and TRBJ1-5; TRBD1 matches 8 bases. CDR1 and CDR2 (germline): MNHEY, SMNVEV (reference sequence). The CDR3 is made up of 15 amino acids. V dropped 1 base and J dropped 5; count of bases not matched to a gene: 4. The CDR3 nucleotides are TGTGCCAGCAGTTTATTCAGGGGGCGCGATCAGCCCCAGCATTTT. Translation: CASSLFRGRDQPQHF.

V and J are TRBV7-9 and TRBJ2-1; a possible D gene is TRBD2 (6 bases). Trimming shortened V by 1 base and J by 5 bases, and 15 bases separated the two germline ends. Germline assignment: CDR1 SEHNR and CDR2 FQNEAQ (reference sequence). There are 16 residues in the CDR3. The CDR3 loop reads CASSLDRGKANNEQFF. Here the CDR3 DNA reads TGTGCCAGCAGCTTAGATCGGGGGAAGGCAAACAATGAGCAGTTCTTC.

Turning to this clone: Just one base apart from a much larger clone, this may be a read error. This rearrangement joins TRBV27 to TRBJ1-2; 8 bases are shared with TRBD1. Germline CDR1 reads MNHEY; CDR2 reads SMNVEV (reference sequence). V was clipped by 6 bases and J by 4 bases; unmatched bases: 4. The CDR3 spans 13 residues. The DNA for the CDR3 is TGTGCCAGCAGCCGGACAGGGATCTATGGCTACACCTTC. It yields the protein CASSRTGIYGYTF.

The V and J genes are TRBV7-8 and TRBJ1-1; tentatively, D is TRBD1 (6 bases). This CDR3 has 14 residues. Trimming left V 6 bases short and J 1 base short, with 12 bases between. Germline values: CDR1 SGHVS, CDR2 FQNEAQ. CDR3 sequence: CASRPMTGNTEAFF. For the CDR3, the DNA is TGTGCCAGCAGGCCAATGACAGGGAACACTGAAGCTTTCTTT.

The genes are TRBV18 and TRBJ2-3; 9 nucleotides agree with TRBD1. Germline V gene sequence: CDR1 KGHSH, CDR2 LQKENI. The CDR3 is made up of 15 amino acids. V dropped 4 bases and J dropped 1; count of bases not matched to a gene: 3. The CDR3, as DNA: TGTGCCAGCTCACGGACAGGGGTGGGCACAGATACGCAGTATTTT. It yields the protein CASSRTGVGTDTQYF.

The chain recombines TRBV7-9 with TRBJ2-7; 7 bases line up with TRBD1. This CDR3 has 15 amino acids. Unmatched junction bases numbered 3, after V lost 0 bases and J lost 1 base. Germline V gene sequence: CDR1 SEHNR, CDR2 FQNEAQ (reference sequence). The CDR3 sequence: CASSLAPGGSYEQYF. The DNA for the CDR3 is TGTGCCAGCAGCTTAGCCCCAGGGGGTTCCTACGAGCAGTACTTC.

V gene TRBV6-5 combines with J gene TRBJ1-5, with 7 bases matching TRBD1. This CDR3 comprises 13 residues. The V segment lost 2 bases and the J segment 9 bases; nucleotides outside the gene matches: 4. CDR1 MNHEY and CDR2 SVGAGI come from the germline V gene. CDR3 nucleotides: TGTGCCAGCAGTTACCACGACAGGGCGCCCCAGCATTTT. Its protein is CASSYHDRAPQHF.

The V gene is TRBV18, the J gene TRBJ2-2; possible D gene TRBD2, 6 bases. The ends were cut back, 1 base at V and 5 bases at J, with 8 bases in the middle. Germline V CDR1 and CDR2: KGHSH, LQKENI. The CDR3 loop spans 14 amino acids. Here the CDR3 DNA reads TGTGCCAGCTCACCACTTGGGGGGACCGGGGAGCTGTTTTTT. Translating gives CASSPLGGTGELFF.

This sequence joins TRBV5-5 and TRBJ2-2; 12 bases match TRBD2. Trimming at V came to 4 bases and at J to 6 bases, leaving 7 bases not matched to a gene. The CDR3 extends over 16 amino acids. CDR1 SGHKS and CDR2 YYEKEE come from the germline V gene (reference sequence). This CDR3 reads CASSMRLAGASGELFF. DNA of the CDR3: TGTGCCAGCAGCATGAGACTAGCGGGAGCATCCGGGGAGCTGTTTTTT.

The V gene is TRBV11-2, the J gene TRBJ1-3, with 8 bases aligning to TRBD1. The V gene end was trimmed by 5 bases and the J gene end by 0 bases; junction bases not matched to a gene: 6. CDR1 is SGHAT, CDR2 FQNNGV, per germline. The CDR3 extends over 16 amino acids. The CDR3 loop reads CASSTGGQGSGNTIYF. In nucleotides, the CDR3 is TGTGCCAGCAGCACGGGCGGACAGGGCTCTGGAAACACCATATATTTT. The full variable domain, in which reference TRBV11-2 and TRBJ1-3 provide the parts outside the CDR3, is EAGVAQSPRYKIIEKRQSVAFWCNPISGHATLYWYQQILGQGPKLLIQFQNNGVVDDSQLPKDRFSAERLKGVDSTLKIQPAKLEDSAVYLCASSTGGQGSGNTIYFGEGSWLTVV.

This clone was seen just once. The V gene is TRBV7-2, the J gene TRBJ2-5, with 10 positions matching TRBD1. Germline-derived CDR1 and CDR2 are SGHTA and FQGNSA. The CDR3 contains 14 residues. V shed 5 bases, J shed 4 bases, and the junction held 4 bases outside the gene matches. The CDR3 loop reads CASSVGQGGETQYF. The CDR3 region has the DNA TGTGCCAGCAGCGTAGGACAGGGGGGAGAGACCCAGTACTTC.